This entry lists 28 T cell receptor beta chains sequenced from one sample in a study of shared clonotypes between healthy human individuals. The data were produced by immunoSEQ multiplex PCR, yet TCRdb's version contains in-frame clones alone and is incomplete. The repertoire includes around 1,000,000 clones, 70% to 85% of them detected once, and 0.89% sits in the top ten. The sample consisted of memory CD4+ T cells from PBMCs. Subset of the sample: CD45RA-negative fraction. The receptor source for this set is a man younger than 35 in good health. Some clones in this sample may be carry-over from other donors' samples.

This sequence joins TRBV19 and TRBJ2-5; 10 nucleotides match TRBD2. This CDR3 has 16 amino acids. The V gene end was trimmed by 3 bases and the J gene end by 2 bases; junction bases not matched to a gene: 6. Germline-derived CDR1 and CDR2 are LNHDA and SQIVND (reference sequence). The CDR3 here is CASSMISTSGQETQYF. In DNA form, the CDR3 reads TGTGCCAGTAGTATGATCTCGACTAGCGGGCAAGAGACCCAGTACTTC.

The J gene is TRBJ1-4, the V gene TRBV27, with 9 nucleotides matching TRBD1. The germline CDR1 and CDR2 sequences are MNHEY and SMNVEV (reference sequence). V was clipped by 6 bases and J by 10 bases; unmatched bases: 9. The CDR3 has 14 amino acids. The CDR3 spells CASRRPGQGGKLFF. The CDR3 nucleotides are TGTGCCAGCAGAAGACCGGGACAGGGCGGAAAACTGTTTTTT.

This clone was seen a handful of times. V is TRBV6-5 and J is TRBJ2-7, with 9 bases fitting TRBD1. Looked up from germline, CDR1 is MNHEY and CDR2 is SVGAGI. J was trimmed by 6 bases and V by 2 bases; bases with no gene match: 8. The CDR3 runs 15 residues. The CDR3 sequence is CASSYGGQGKGEQYF. The CDR3 coding sequence is TGTGCCAGCAGTTACGGGGGACAGGGAAAGGGCGAGCAGTACTTC.

The chain joins TRBV27 to TRBJ2-7; D possibly corresponds to TRBD2 (6 bases). V was pared by 6 bases and J by 5 bases, with 14 bases between. Germline loops: CDR1 MNHEY, CDR2 SMNVEV (reference sequence). The CDR3 spans 13 residues. This CDR3 is CASRAVRGDEQYF. CDR3 nucleotides: TGTGCCAGCAGGGCAGTGCGGGGAGACGAGCAGTACTTC.

Regarding this clone: Other nucleotide sequences from this sample produce the same CDR3. The gene calls are TRBV5-1 and TRBJ1-1; unclear D gene. This CDR3 is 14 amino acids long. V lost 4 bases and J 2 bases, leaving 12 bases between the germline ends. The germline V gene has CDR1 SGHRS and CDR2 YFSETQ. CDR3 nucleotides: TGCGCCAGCAGCCCCCAACAGACTAACACTGAAGCTTTCTTT. As protein: CASSPQQTNTEAFF.

The V and J genes are TRBV5-4 and TRBJ2-7; TRBD2 matches 7 bases. The CDR3 is 18 amino acids. Looked up from germline, CDR1 is SGHNT and CDR2 is YYREEE (reference sequence). V was pared by 0 bases and J by 2 bases, with 14 bases of the junction left unmatched. The CDR3 sequence is CASSLGTFEGGPTYEQYF. As DNA, the CDR3 is TGTGCCAGCAGCTTGGGGACTTTCGAGGGAGGGCCCACCTACGAGCAGTACTTC.

The CDR3 DNA sequence: TGTGCCAGTAGTATAGGGGGACCCTCGGGCGAGCAGTACTTC. Amino acids: CASSIGGPSGEQYF. The chain couples TRBV19 to TRBJ2-7, with D perhaps being TRBD1 or TRBD2 (5 bases each). Trimming took 1 base from V and 6 from J, leaving 13 bases between them. This CDR3 region has 14 residues. Germline values: CDR1 LNHDA, CDR2 SQIVND (reference sequence).

CDR3 nucleotide sequence: TGTGCCAGCAGCTTAGCAGGGACAGGGGCCTACAATGAGCAGTTCTTC. Protein sequence: CASSLAGTGAYNEQFF. The V and J genes are TRBV7-2 and TRBJ2-1, with 10 bases that match TRBD1. Germline V CDR1 and CDR2: SGHTA, FQGNSA. The V gene end was trimmed by 0 bases and the J gene end by 2 bases; junction bases not matched to a gene: 1. This CDR3 region has 16 residues.

The chain links TRBV28 to TRBJ2-7, with D possibly matching TRBD2 (5 bases). The germline V gene encodes CDR1 MDHEN and CDR2 SYDVKM. Trimming cost V 5 bases and J 5 bases, with 16 bases left between them. The CDR3 loop spans 14 amino acids. In nucleotides, the CDR3 is TGTGCCAGCAGTGTCCCCCTGGGGAGAAACGAGCAGTACTTC. Its protein product is CASSVPLGRNEQYF.

The chain joins TRBV10-3 to TRBJ2-3; possible D gene TRBD1, 6 bases. CDR1 and CDR2 from the germline V gene are ENHRY and SYGVKD. CDR3 size: 13 residues. Trimming took off 6 bases at V and 3 bases at J, with 10 bases between the two ends. The CDR3 spells CAISARGTDTQYF. CDR3 bases: TGTGCCATCAGCGCCAGGGGAACAGATACGCAGTATTTT.

The chain employs TRBV15 and TRBJ1-3; 9 bases line up with TRBD1. Germline trimming cut 4 bases from V and 8 bases from J; bases unmatched to any gene: 6. CDR1 is LNHNV, CDR2 YYDKDF, per germline (reference sequence). This CDR3 contains 14 residues. DNA for the CDR3: TGTGCCACCAGCACTCGACAGGGGGGGGACACCATATATTTT. This sequence encodes CATSTRQGGDTIYF.

This clone was seen more than once but under ten times. The chain has TRBV7-6 and TRBJ1-5; D may be TRBD1 (5 bases). V lost 0 bases and J lost 7, with 10 bases in between. The germline V gene has CDR1 SGHVS and CDR2 FNYEAQ. There are 14 residues in the CDR3. CDR3 bases: TGTGCCAGCAGCTTAGCGGGGCCGGGGCAGCCCCAGCATTTT. Amino acid sequence: CASSLAGPGQPQHF.

The chain employs TRBV7-2 and TRBJ2-1; TRBD1 aligns across 10 bases. The CDR3 loop spans 16 amino acids. Trimming cost V 5 bases and J 9 bases; bases outside gene matches: 13. Germline V gives CDR1 SGHTA, CDR2 FQGNSA. In DNA form, the CDR3 reads TGTGCCAGCAGCCTACTAGGACAGGGGGATGGGGGTGAGCAGTTCTTC. Residues: CASSLLGQGDGGEQFF.

V and J are TRBV10-3 and TRBJ2-7; D is undetermined. Germline V gene data show CDR1 as ENHRY and CDR2 as SYGVKD. The CDR3 consists of 12 residues. CDR3 sequence: CASGSSAYEQYF. The CDR3 nucleotides are TGTGCATCGGGCTCCTCCGCCTACGAGCAGTACTTC.

V and J are TRBV28 and TRBJ2-7; the match to TRBD1 covers 9 bases. V trimming: 5 bases; J trimming: 3 bases; junction bases outside the gene matches: 5. CDR3 size: 14 residues. Germline V gene lookup returns CDR1 MDHEN and CDR2 SYDVKM. This CDR3 reads CASSIDRGNYEQYF. In DNA, the CDR3 is TGTGCCAGCAGTATTGACAGGGGGAACTACGAGCAGTACTTC. The full variable domain, its missing parts supplied by reference TRBV28 and TRBJ2-7, is DVKVTQSSRYLVKRTGEKVFLECVQDMDHENMFWYRQDPGLGLRLIYFSYDVKMKEKGDIPEGYSVSREKKERFSLILESASTNQTSMYLCASSIDRGNYEQYFGPGTRLTVT.

The chain has TRBV10-1 and TRBJ1-2; D is unclear. CDR1 is WNHNN and CDR2 is SYGVQD in the germline V gene (reference sequence). V was cut by 3 bases and J by 8 bases, with 10 bases left in between. The CDR3 extends over 12 amino acids. The CDR3 spells CASSESLVGYTF. The CDR3 nucleotides are TGCGCCAGCAGTGAATCCCTGGTGGGCTACACCTTC.

V is TRBV19 and J is TRBJ1-5; D gene uncertain. Trimming pared 8 bases from V and 5 bases from J, leaving 16 bases between. The CDR3 is 14 residues long. Germline V gives CDR1 LNHDA, CDR2 SQIVND (reference sequence). CDR3 nucleotides: TGTGCCAGTCGGCTCAGGACCTTGTATCAGCCCCAGCATTTT. As protein: CASRLRTLYQPQHF.

The CDR3 nucleotides read TGTGCTAGTGCCCTTCGGGCTAGCGGGATATTAGATACGCAGTATTTT. Protein: CASALRASGILDTQYF. The chain has TRBV12-5 and TRBJ2-3; 9 bases are shared with TRBD2. V trimming: 7 bases; J trimming: 5 bases; junction bases outside the gene matches: 13. CDR3 size: 16 residues. In germline, CDR1 is LGHNT, CDR2 FRNRAP.

The CDR3 loop is CASGLSLGEQETQYF. The CDR3 DNA reads as TGTGCTAGTGGTTTGTCACTGGGGGAACAAGAGACCCAGTACTTC. V usage is TRBV12-5 and J usage is TRBJ2-5, with D perhaps TRBD1 or TRBD2 (5 bases each). Germline CDR1 and CDR2: LGHNT and FRNRAP. V was shortened by 2 bases and J by 2 bases, with 12 bases between the two germline ends. CDR3 length equals 15 residues.

The rearrangement joins TRBV7-2 to TRBJ1-3; D gene uncertain. CDR3 length equals 15 residues. Germline lookup yields CDR1 SGHTA and CDR2 FQGNSA. V dropped 1 base and J dropped 4 bases, with 11 bases sitting between them. The CDR3 nucleotides are TGTGCCAGCAGCTTAGAGGGTATCTCCGGAAACACCATATATTTT. Residues: CASSLEGISGNTIYF.

The chain carries TRBV7-2 and TRBJ2-5; TRBD2 matches at 7 bases. This CDR3 has 11 amino acids. V lost 7 bases to trimming and J lost 4 bases; unmatched junction nucleotides: 0. CDR1 and CDR2 from the germline V gene are SGHTA and FQGNSA. CDR3 in amino acids: CASTGGETQYF. In nucleotides, the CDR3 is TGTGCCAGCACGGGGGGAGAGACCCAGTACTTC.

The chain joins TRBV2 to TRBJ2-1, with TRBD2 as a possible D gene (6 bases). This CDR3 has 14 amino acids. Trimming left V 8 bases short and J 1 base short, with 12 bases between. Germline V gene sequence: CDR1 SNHLY, CDR2 FYNNEI. In DNA form, the CDR3 reads TGTGCCAGCCTCAGCGGGCGATCCTACAATGAGCAGTTCTTC. Amino acids: CASLSGRSYNEQFF.

This sequence joins TRBV5-1 and TRBJ1-2, with 8 positions matching TRBD1. The V and J ends lost 0 bases and 5 bases, in that order; junction bases with no gene match: 6. CDR3 length: 15 amino acids. Germline V gene lookup returns CDR1 SGHRS and CDR2 YFSETQ. The CDR3 is CASSLGQGAIYGYTF. The CDR3 bases are TGCGCCAGCAGCTTGGGGCAGGGGGCGATTTATGGCTACACCTTC.

The chain links TRBV10-3 to TRBJ2-2; 10 nucleotides align to TRBD1. Germline CDR1 ENHRY, CDR2 SYGVKD. This CDR3 has 13 amino acids. V shed 8 bases, J shed 7 bases, and the junction held 4 bases outside the gene matches. In DNA form, the CDR3 reads TGTGCCATCGGACAGGGGGGTATCGGGGAGCTGTTTTTT. This encodes CAIGQGGIGELFF.

V gene TRBV6-1 combines with J gene TRBJ2-5, with a possible D match to TRBD2 (5 bases). The better agreement between TRBJ2-7 and the DNA end casts doubt on the J call. CDR1 and CDR2 from the germline V gene are MNHNS and SASEGT. The CDR3 is made up of 14 amino acids. The CDR3 loop is CASRRSGNNYEQYF. In nucleotides, the CDR3 is TGTGCCAGCAGGCGCAGCGGCAACAACTACGAGCAGTACTTC.

V and J are TRBV5-5 and TRBJ1-1; D call uncertain. The CDR3 runs 13 residues. Trimming left V 2 bases short and J 8 bases short, with 13 bases between. In germline, CDR1 is SGHKS, CDR2 YYEKEE (reference sequence). CDR3 sequence (DNA): TGTGCCAGCAGCTTCGGACTGTTTCGAGAAGCTTTCTTT. This gives the protein CASSFGLFREAFF.

The chain couples TRBV19 to TRBJ1-5; no clear D. Germline CDR1 is LNHDA and CDR2 is SQIVND (reference sequence). This CDR3 is 15 amino acids long. V lost 7 bases and J lost 3, with 16 bases in between. CDR3 coding DNA: TGTGCCAGTACCTCCCCTACCCGTTCCAATCAGCCCCAGCATTTT. It yields the protein CASTSPTRSNQPQHF.

This clone was found once. The sample contains more than one DNA sequence encoding this CDR3. The J gene is TRBJ1-5, the V gene TRBV2; 8 bases align to TRBD1. V gave up 5 bases and J gave up 0 bases; unmatched junction bases: 3. Germline V gene lookup returns CDR1 SNHLY and CDR2 FYNNEI. The length of the CDR3 is 15 residues. CDR3 region: CASSRQGNSNQPQHF. In DNA form, the CDR3 reads TGTGCCAGCAGTCGACAGGGGAATAGCAATCAGCCCCAGCATTTT.